The entry below gives a single T cell receptor (beta chain) sequence along with its context. This receptor's antigen is unknown. Base qualities were left out, and no much larger clone turns up one base away. These data originate in a study of blood T cell repertoires in COVID-19 (dated by TCRdb to 2020 to 2022). Concerning the study at large: Collaborator samples came from the United States, Italy and Spain and covered acute and convalescent phases of COVID-19. The prospective study material was composed of cDNA or gDNA derived from T cells, B-cell-depleted T cells, or PBMCs. The dataset comprised deeply sampled blood TCRbeta repertoires from subjects exposed to, actively infected with, or recovered from COVID-19. The repertoires were released in a freely available public database meant as a resource for research on the immune response to SARS-CoV-2. The samples were drawn from the first 160 participants of the ongoing ImmuneRACE study and from 950 to 1,500 subjects provided by 6 global collaborators. Nearly every sample came with metadata listing a de-identified subject ID, COVID-19 status, age in years and sex. HLA class I and class II types, where available, came from metadata supplied by the sample provider rather than from assay-based typing.

Summary of the overall study and its limitations: The quantity of clinical and demographic metadata differed by source and by participant and was supplied without curation.

Participants in the prospective study were aged roughly 18 to 95 years, lived in 24 United States geographic areas, and enrolled through a virtual design. In the prospective study, cohorts were assigned on the basis of participant-reported clinical history obtained from a screening survey and a study questionnaire. In the prospective study, mobile phlebotomists collected whole blood, serum and a nasopharyngeal or oropharyngeal swab from each participant. Over a roughly two-month period, participants in the prospective study had the option of providing additional blood draws and questionnaires. Before DNA extraction, prospective study blood samples were shipped either frozen or at room temperature. The immunoSEQ Assay, a bias-controlled multiplex PCR, was used to amplify TCRbeta CDR3 regions from genomic DNA. On the study's bioinformatics: The number of nucleated cells in each sample was estimated by amplification of reference gene primers within the assay. To quantify the absolute abundance of each unique TCRbeta CDR3 rearrangement, sequence reads were collapsed and filtered. Productive Simpson clonality was computed per sample as the square root of Simpson's diversity index over productive rearrangements. TCRdb took this table from immuneACCESS and kept in-frame rearrangements with V and J called. Such tables lack part of the clones; where checked against another copy, unresolved V genes explain under half of the gap, and the rest is unexplained. From that table come the V and J calls and clone size; the DNA was used to work out D and trimming. The sample yields 200,000 to 250,000 clones; around 90% were counted once. Over 12% of the sample goes to the ten largest clones.

The TCR was taken from a woman between 50 and 59 years old with acute COVID-19. The specimen sequenced was PBMCs or T cells enriched from blood (not recorded which).

The CDR3 has the sequence CASSGLAGAHEQFF. The nucleotides are TGTGCCAGCAGCGGACTAGCGGGAGCCCATGAGCAGTTCTTC. The chain was built from TRBV7-9 and TRBJ2-1; 13 central nucleotides agree with TRBD2. V lost 5 bases and J lost 8 bases, and the count of bases not matched to a germline gene is 3. As encoded in the germline V gene (reference sequence), CDR1 is SEHNR while CDR2 is FQNEAQ. The CDR3, from cysteine to phenylalanine, totals 14 residues. Only CDR3 DNA is held: 42 bases, read in frame from base 1.